What follows are 22 T cell receptor beta chains derived from one specimen sequenced in a study of Ad26.COV2.S vaccination and SARS-CoV-2 variants. Only in-frame clones appear in the TCRdb table, and some are missing; sequencing was by immunoSEQ multiplex PCR. The data hold 500,000 or so clones, with approximately 90% observed a single time. Treatment reported: over 15 received Ad26.COV2.S at low or high dose, single or two shots; five or six received placebo; per-sample allocation not given. The study sampled participants on day 63 after the first vaccine or placebo injection. The starting material was peripheral blood, obtained in a trial of Ad26.COV2.S vaccine versus placebo. The receptors shown here come from a person between 18 and 65 years old who received the Ad26.COV2.S COVID-19 vaccine or a placebo.

The chain uses TRBV7-2 and TRBJ1-1; D remains ambiguous. The V and J ends lost 0 bases and 1 base respectively, with 9 bases between them. This CDR3 region has 15 residues. The germline V gene has CDR1 SGHTA and CDR2 FQGNSA. The CDR3 loop is CASSLAGRRNTEAFF. DNA of the CDR3: TGTGCCAGCAGCTTAGCGGGCAGAAGGAACACTGAAGCTTTCTTT.

This rearrangement joins TRBV7-6 to TRBJ1-6; D is ambiguous. Germline CDR1 and CDR2: SGHVS and FNYEAQ. The CDR3 extends over 13 amino acids. The germline V and J ends were trimmed by 0 bases and 15 bases, with 12 bases remaining between them. In nucleotides, the CDR3 is TGTGCCAGCAGCTTAGCCTCGGGTCAACTCCTCCACTTT. It yields the protein CASSLASGQLLHF.

This chain joins TRBV28 and TRBJ1-6; no clear D. Germline V gene data show CDR1 as MDHEN and CDR2 as SYDVKM. V was clipped by 2 bases and J by 10 bases, with 3 bases between them. The CDR3 length is 11 residues. CDR3 coding DNA: TGTGCCAGCAGTTTACCATCACCCCTCCACTTT. Translation: CASSLPSPLHF.

The V gene is TRBV3-1 (or the pseudogene TRBV3-2), the J gene TRBJ1-4; D might be TRBD1 (6 bases). Trimming took 5 bases from V and 7 from J, leaving 14 bases between them. This CDR3 has 14 amino acids. Germline lookup yields CDR1 LGHDT and CDR2 YNNKEL (reference sequence). Written as DNA, the CDR3 is TGTGCCAGCAGCTACACAGGGAGGGGTGAAAAACTGTTTTTT. This sequence encodes CASSYTGRGEKLFF.

The rearrangement uses TRBV5-1 and TRBJ2-4, with TRBD2 as a possible D gene (5 bases). The CDR3 has 16 amino acids. Germline CDR1 SGHRS, CDR2 YFSETQ. V was pared by 3 bases and J by 0 bases, with 13 bases between. The CDR3 DNA sequence: TGCGCCAGCAGCTCCGCCCGGGGTGTAGCCAAAAACATTCAGTACTTC. Translating it yields CASSSARGVAKNIQYF.

This clone was counted only a few times. This chain links TRBV23-1 with TRBJ1-5; TRBD1 is a possible D gene (6 bases). TRBV23-1 is assigned to the ORF class and has an uncertain function. V was pared by 0 bases and J by 6 bases, with 21 bases between. There are 18 residues in the CDR3. CDR3: CASSQSAPRGASGQPQHF. For the CDR3, the DNA is TGCGCCAGCAGTCAATCAGCGCCCCGGGGGGCTTCGGGTCAGCCCCAGCATTTT.

V is TRBV5-1 and J is TRBJ2-3, with 11 bases that match TRBD2. Germline V gives CDR1 SGHRS, CDR2 YFSETQ. The CDR3 has 18 amino acids. Trimming took 0 bases from V and 2 from J; bases not matched to a gene: 8. As DNA, the CDR3 is TGCGCCAGCAGCTTGGGTAACCTAGCGGGAGGTATCACAGATACGCAGTATTTT. Its protein is CASSLGNLAGGITDTQYF.

This sequence joins TRBV5-6 and TRBJ1-5; no definite D call. The CDR3 is 12 amino acids. The germline V and J ends were trimmed by 2 bases and 9 bases, with 9 bases remaining between them. Looked up from germline, CDR1 is SGHDT and CDR2 is YYEEEE. The CDR3 DNA follows: TGTGCCAGCAGCTTTTTCCGGGGGCCCCAGCATTTT. This translates into CASSFFRGPQHF.

V gene TRBV6-5 combines with J gene TRBJ2-7, with 7 bases fitting TRBD1. This CDR3 region has 14 residues. The trim removed 6 bases at V and 3 bases at J, leaving 8 bases unmatched. Per the germline V gene, CDR1 is MNHEY and CDR2 is SVGAGI. As DNA, the CDR3 is TGTGCCAGCAGGCCGACAGGGACCCGCTACGAGCAGTACTTC. This translates into CASRPTGTRYEQYF.

V usage is TRBV6-5 and J usage is TRBJ1-6; D gene ambiguous. This CDR3 spans 13 amino acids. Germline V gives CDR1 MNHEY, CDR2 SVGAGI. Trimming shortened V by 4 bases and J by 9 bases, and 10 bases separated the two germline ends. CDR3 residues: CASSSEEGSPLHF. CDR3 nucleotides: TGTGCCAGCAGTTCTGAGGAAGGTTCACCCCTCCACTTT.

J is TRBJ1-2 and V is TRBV28; maybe TRBD1 (6 bases). V was shortened by 4 bases and J by 7 bases, with 19 bases between the two germline ends. The CDR3 is 15 residues long. Germline V gene lookup returns CDR1 MDHEN and CDR2 SYDVKM. The CDR3 sequence: CASSSYRVSSFGYTF. Written as DNA, the CDR3 is TGTGCCAGCAGTTCTTACAGGGTATCGAGTTTTGGCTACACCTTC.

The chain combines TRBV19 with TRBJ2-5; possible D gene TRBD2, 7 bases. V lost 7 bases, J lost 2 bases, and 14 bases lay in between. Germline V CDR1 and CDR2: LNHDA, SQIVND (reference sequence). The CDR3 has 14 residues. CDR3 amino acids: CASTKGGLQETQYF. The CDR3 nucleotides read TGTGCCAGTACCAAGGGGGGGCTTCAAGAGACCCAGTACTTC. Full variable domain (missing parts from reference TRBV19 and TRBJ2-5): DGGITQSPKYLFRKEGQNVTLSCEQNLNHDAMYWYRQDPGQGLRLIYYSQIVNDFQKGDIAEGYSVSREKKESFPLTVTSAQKNPTAFYLCASTKGGLQETQYFGPGTRLLVL.

The rearrangement uses TRBV30 and TRBJ2-7; TRBD1 aligns across 7 bases. CDR3 length: 13 residues. Germline V CDR1 and CDR2: GTSNPN, SVGIG (reference sequence). The ends lost 1 base at V and 5 bases at J; junction bases unmatched: 5. CDR3: CAWSARQGHEQYF. The DNA of the CDR3 is TGTGCCTGGAGTGCCCGACAGGGACACGAGCAGTACTTC.

This clone was counted a few times. The chain has TRBV5-6 and TRBJ2-1; 11 nucleotides line up with TRBD2. Per germline, CDR1 SGHDT and CDR2 YYEEEE. CDR3 length: 16 residues. V lost 4 bases to trimming and J lost 8 bases; unmatched junction nucleotides: 11. CDR3 in amino acids: CASSQLLAGVWDEQFF. For the CDR3, the DNA is TGTGCCAGCAGCCAACTACTAGCGGGAGTTTGGGATGAGCAGTTCTTC.

J is TRBJ2-3 and V is TRBV6-2 or TRBV6-3; D remains ambiguous. The CDR3 runs to 13 residues. V lost 6 bases, J lost 4 bases, and 11 bases lay in between. Germline values: CDR1 MNHEY, CDR2 SVGEGT. The CDR3 region is CASSTAESDTQYF. The CDR3 DNA follows: TGTGCCAGCAGCACGGCTGAGTCAGATACGCAGTATTTT.

This chain uses TRBV2 with TRBJ2-3, with 10 bases aligning to TRBD2. Germline loops: CDR1 SNHLY, CDR2 FYNNEI. The V segment lost 0 bases and the J segment 5 bases; nucleotides outside the gene matches: 5. The CDR3 is made up of 16 amino acids. Here the CDR3 reads CASSEARLAGVDTQYF. The CDR3 DNA reads TGTGCCAGCAGTGAAGCGCGCCTAGCGGGAGTAGATACGCAGTATTTT.

The chain couples TRBV7-2 to TRBJ1-6; the D is unclear. This CDR3 contains 16 residues. With 2 bases removed from V and 7 bases from J, the gap between germline ends came to 15 bases. Germline V gene sequence: CDR1 SGHTA, CDR2 FQGNSA. The chain's CDR3 is CASSLSGSSRNSPLHF. CDR3 nucleotides: TGTGCCAGCAGCTTATCGGGGTCTTCGAGGAATTCACCCCTCCACTTT.

This clone was seen more than once but under ten times. This chain uses TRBV5-5 with TRBJ2-7; D is perhaps TRBD1 or TRBD2 (5 bases each). Germline V gene sequence: CDR1 SGHKS, CDR2 YYEKEE (reference sequence). V gave up 2 bases and J gave up 2 bases, with 14 bases separating them. This CDR3 spans 15 amino acids. The CDR3 spells CASSFLTSGPYEQYF. The DNA for the CDR3 is TGTGCCAGCAGCTTCCTCACTTCGGGGCCCTACGAGCAGTACTTC.

The chain uses TRBV7-4 and TRBJ1-4; unclear D gene. Trimming pared 5 bases from V and 4 bases from J, leaving 11 bases between. The germline V gene has CDR1 SGHVT and CDR2 SQSDAQ. The CDR3 has 14 amino acids. This chain's CDR3 is CASSPPPINEKLFF. In DNA form, the CDR3 reads TGTGCCAGCAGCCCACCCCCTATTAATGAAAAACTGTTTTTT.

The CDR3 protein is CASSQAGGQGAYNEQFF. Written as DNA, the CDR3 is TGCGCCAGCAGCCAAGCGGGCGGGCAGGGTGCCTACAATGAGCAGTTCTTC. The genes are TRBV4-3 and TRBJ2-1; D possibly matches TRBD1 or TRBD2 (5 bases each). This CDR3 spans 17 amino acids. The ends were cut back, 1 base at V and 2 bases at J, with 15 bases in the middle. Germline CDR1 is LGHNA and CDR2 is YSLEER.

J is TRBJ2-3 and V is TRBV15; D remains ambiguous. The V end lost 5 bases, the J end lost 0 bases, and 12 bases lay between the germline ends. The CDR3 extends over 15 amino acids. The germline V gene has CDR1 LNHNV and CDR2 YYDKDF (reference sequence). The CDR3 loop reads CATSSRPLSTDTQYF. The CDR3 DNA reads as TGTGCCACCAGCTCTCGACCACTCAGCACAGATACGCAGTATTTT.

V is TRBV6-2 or TRBV6-3 and J is TRBJ1-2; D is unclear. The V gene lost 3 bases and the J gene lost 3 bases, with 8 bases spanning the gap. The CDR3 runs 13 residues. The germline V gene encodes CDR1 MNHEY and CDR2 SVGEGT. The CDR3 bases are TGTGCCAGCAGTTATACGGCGGACTATGGCTACACCTTC. Its protein is CASSYTADYGYTF.